This section outlines one T cell receptor (beta chain) sequence together with its context. Its target antigen remains unknown. In total, over 600 healthy bone marrow donors made up the cohort. Cohort members were all nominally healthy when sampled, although unrecorded immune exposures were likely present. The donor tested CMV seronegative and was one of the 352 seronegative cohort members. Every donor gave a peripheral blood sample, and the peripheral blood mononuclear cells from that sample were used for TCR beta sequencing. Genomic DNA extraction from the blood cell samples was performed with the Qiagen DNeasy Blood Extraction Kit. Receptors were amplified or captured by the immunoSEQ multiplex PCR assay. For the multiplex PCR, a mixture combining 60 forward primers for TCR Vbeta segments and 13 reverse primers for TCR Jbeta segments was used. A multiplex PCR assay on genomic DNA amplified the CDR3 region of rearranged TCR beta genes. On the Illumina HiSeq System, the amplified TCR beta libraries were sequenced as 87-base-pair reads. As for the authors' bioinformatics: A later analysis tallied roughly 76 million unique TCR beta chains across the 666 repertoires, and about 10 million of those chains were shared by two or more donors. Raw reads were error-corrected and collapsed into unique sequences with a nearest-neighbor algorithm that merged closely related sequences to remove PCR and sequencing errors. Alignment of CDR3 sequences to IMGT reference sequences was used to assign V, D and J gene segments. For a sequence to be retained, a match of at least six nucleotides to both a V gene segment and a J gene segment was required. Rearrangements were called productive when the CDR3 lacked stop codons and stayed in frame with V and J; all others were non-productive. Following IMGT convention, CDR3 was defined as the stretch from the second conserved V-encoded cysteine to the conserved J-encoded phenylalanine. Sequences without an unambiguous match to a single V gene segment were excluded from the earlier analysis of a few hundred of the donors. In an earlier analysis of 450 to 700 of the donors, V segments were called functional above 56.7% productive rearrangements and were called segregating when the between-donor standard deviation exceeded 5%. A statistical classification framework was developed to diagnose cytomegalovirus status using the catalog of TCR beta chain sequences. In a later analysis, TCR nucleotide sequences were compared against IMGT/GENE-DB human TR gene sequences so that V and J genes could be assigned. A later analysis assigned CDR3 sequences and most-parsimonious VDJ recombination scenarios with the TCRdist pipeline. In a later analysis, each TCR beta chain was defined by its CDR3 amino acid sequence together with its V-gene family, and reads lacking a unique V-gene family were excluded. To address suspected cross-contamination and a sequencing artifact, a later analysis removed around 600 highly shared, low-generation-probability nucleotide sequences. In a later analysis, a clonal expansion index for each public chain was calculated from normalized within-repertoire ranks of inferred template counts. Generation probabilities in a later analysis came from a VDJ recombination model fitted to out-of-frame rearrangements, and those results were checked against IGoR. A later analysis scored TCR-TCR, TCR-HLA and TCR-CMV co-occurrence with hypergeometric tests, applying a repertoire-size bias correction to TCR pairs. A later analysis estimated false discovery rates by permuting HLA or CMV assignments 20 times. In a later analysis, co-occurring TCRs were grouped using DBSCAN, and TCRdist sequence similarity was added for clustering within HLA-allele-positive subsets. For co-occurrence clustering, repertoires with fewer than 30,000 or more than 120,000 public chains were excluded, along with roughly five repertoires with anomalous nucleotide sharing. In its TCRdb copy, this immuneACCESS table keeps in-frame sequences only and misses some clones. Where compared with another copy, unresolved V genes explain less than half of these, and the others have no known cause. V, J and clone size reflect that table, while D and trimming were determined from the DNA. Per the sample table, the count is 95,000 to 150,000 clones. The ten largest make up approximately 3.8% of the sample.

The sample comes from a study of cytomegalovirus exposure and HLA in healthy donors (dated by TCRdb to 2015 to 2018). Context from the whole study: An earlier analysis of approximately 640 of the donors reported approximately 270 Gb of sequence data and 120 million or so unique TCR beta sequences from 150 million to 200 million T cells. An early release covering about 600 HLA-typed donors comprised approximately 300 gigabases of sequencing data and tens of millions of unique TCR sequences. The genetic ancestry cluster associated with self-reported Caucasian donors included about 84% of the 300 to 450 genotyped donors. The study was designed to test whether signatures of past pathogen exposure could be identified by cataloging public T cell receptors. Using immunosequencing, the study profiled T cell repertoires from fewer than 700 subjects and related those repertoires to cytomegalovirus serostatus. Along with the roughly 710-subject first cohort, a separate validation cohort of 120 different subjects was used. High-throughput TCR immunosequencing, statistical association of individual TCRs with disease status, and machine learning were combined to predict cytomegalovirus infection status. A later analysis re-analyzed previously published TCR beta repertoires from 666 donors and added high-resolution HLA genotyping to study TCR occurrence patterns. The later analysis used no new phenotypic data to find candidate immune exposures, relying instead on TCR beta sequences and their occurrence across donors. An earlier analysis of some 500 of the donors applied high-throughput TCR beta sequencing to assess whether each TCR beta V gene segment acted as functional or pseudogenic. Donor age, sex, ethnicity and CMV serostatus were compiled together with the repertoire data. Genome-wide SNP genotypes for about three fifths of the roughly 670 donors were used in a later genetic analysis, which treated that subset as a discovery cohort. Every repertoire in the discovery cohort had been generated on one and the same sequencing platform. HLA typing included class I and class II loci at four-digit resolution. The number of typed donors differed by locus: roughly 629-630 for A, B, C, DRB1 and DQB1; approximately 520 for DQA1; approximately 600 for DPA1; and some 450 for DPB1. Five DR-DQ haplotypes were handled as single units for association and clustering, since linkage in the cohort was strong. Among some 410 genotyped donors of the cohort, an average of approximately 200,000 unique TCR beta nucleotide sequences was sequenced per donor, of which about 19% were non-productive.

What the study reported, not specific to this receptor: A later analysis found that TCR association rates varied across HLA loci, with DRB1 alleles showing the most associated TCRs and HLA-C alleles the fewest. In an earlier analysis of around 600 of the donors, most TCR beta V segments appeared in productive rearrangements about 90% or about 30% of the time, broadly matching IMGT annotations. In a later analysis, HLA-associated TCR beta chains showed more clonal expansion and lower generation probabilities than non-associated chains that were equally common. Over 15 rarely observed V segments, including chromosome 9 orphons, were excluded from the earlier analysis of about 610 of the donors because counts were too low. Three of the identified cytomegalovirus-associated TCR beta chains were confirmed in vitro to be specific for cytomegalovirus antigens. The presence/absence analyses assumed that sequencing depth was roughly uniform across donors, and that assumption may not be true. A cluster of highly shared sequence variants was judged likely to represent a technical artifact of the sequencing pipeline. A later analysis associated 15,000 to 20,000 TCR beta sequences with specific HLA alleles at a false discovery rate of 0.05. The authors suggested that the approach could potentially be generalized to other disease states and immunological phenotypes. Assigning TCR associations to individual alleles was difficult when HLA alleles, especially DR and DQ, strongly co-occurred. The 87-base-pair reads could not distinguish some IMGT-functional V segments, including TRBV6-2 and TRBV6-3, so those segments were excluded. Only TCR beta chains were sequenced in this cohort, and the absence of alpha or paired-chain data limited detectable features. A later analysis reported that several top co-occurrence clusters appeared linked to parvovirus B19, influenza, CMV and Epstein-Barr virus. A later genetic analysis associated a missense DCLRE1C variant with V-gene and J-gene trimming of TCR beta chains, and an independent cohort replicated the association. CMV serostatus was the only immune exposure information available for the cohort. HLA typing was unavailable for some donors at each locus, so association tests used only the typed subset. Across donors, most TCR sequences were observed very rarely, whereas some public TCRs were present in many individuals. According to a later genetic analysis, donors in an Asian-associated ancestry cluster had fewer N-insertions in productive TCRs than the roughly 700-donor mean. A further reported finding was that TCR beta sequences accurately predicted the HLA-A and HLA-B alleles for most subjects in the first cohort. In a later analysis, most CMV-associated TCR beta chains were found to appear HLA-restricted, with HLA associations seemingly driven largely by CMV exposure. The study listed approximately 150 TCR beta chains as associated with cytomegalovirus. The classifier was reported to diagnose cytomegalovirus status with high specificity and sensitivity in both the original cohort and the validation cohort. Correlated functional status among segregating V segments might be attributable to linkage disequilibrium, but an unknown experimental factor could not be ruled out.

There are 16 amino acids in the CDR3, from cysteine to phenylalanine inclusive. The read is trimmed to its CDR3 DNA, 48 bases read in frame from base 1. Germline trimming amounts to 3 bases on V and 2 bases on J, with 6 as the count of junction bases outside the gene matches. CDR1 and CDR2 are drawn from the germline V gene: SGHRS, YFSETQ. The chain was built from TRBV5-1 and TRBJ1-3; a stretch of 9 junction bases matches TRBD1. The source material was PBMCs. The receptor was derived from a man aged 18 to 30 in good health and CMV-seronegative. CDR3 region: CASSSNTGGTGNTIYF. The bases are TGCGCCAGCAGCTCGAATACAGGGGGCACTGGAAACACCATATATTTT.